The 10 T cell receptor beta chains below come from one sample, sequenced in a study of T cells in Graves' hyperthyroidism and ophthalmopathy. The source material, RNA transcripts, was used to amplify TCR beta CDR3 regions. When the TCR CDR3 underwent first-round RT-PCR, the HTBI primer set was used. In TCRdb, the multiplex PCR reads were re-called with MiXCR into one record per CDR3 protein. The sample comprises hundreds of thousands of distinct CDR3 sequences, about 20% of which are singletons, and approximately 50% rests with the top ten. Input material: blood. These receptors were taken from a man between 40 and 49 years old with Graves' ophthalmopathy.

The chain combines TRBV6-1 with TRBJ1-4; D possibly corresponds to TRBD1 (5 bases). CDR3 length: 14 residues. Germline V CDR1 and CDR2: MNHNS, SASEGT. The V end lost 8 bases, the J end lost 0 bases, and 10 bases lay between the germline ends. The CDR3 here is CASGGWATNEKLFF. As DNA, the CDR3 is TGTGCCAGCGGGGGGTGGGCAACTAATGAAAAACTGTTTTTT.

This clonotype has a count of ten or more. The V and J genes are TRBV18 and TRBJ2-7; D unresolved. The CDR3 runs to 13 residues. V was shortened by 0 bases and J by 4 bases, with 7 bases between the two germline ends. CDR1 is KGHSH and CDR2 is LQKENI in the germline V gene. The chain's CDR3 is CASSPPLKYEQYF. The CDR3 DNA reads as TGTGCCAGCTCACCACCCCTAAAATACGAGCAGTACTTC.

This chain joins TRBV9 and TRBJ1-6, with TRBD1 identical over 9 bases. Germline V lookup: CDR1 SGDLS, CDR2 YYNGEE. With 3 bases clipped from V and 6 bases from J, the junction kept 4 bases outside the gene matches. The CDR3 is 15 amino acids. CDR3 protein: CASSAGQGSNSPLHF. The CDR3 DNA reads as TGTGCCAGCAGCGCGGGACAGGGAAGTAATTCACCCCTCCACTTT.

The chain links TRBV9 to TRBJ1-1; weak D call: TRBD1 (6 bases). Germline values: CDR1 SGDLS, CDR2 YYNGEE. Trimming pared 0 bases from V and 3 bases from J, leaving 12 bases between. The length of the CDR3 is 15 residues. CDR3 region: CASSVESRGDTEAFF. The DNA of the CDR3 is TGTGCCAGCAGCGTAGAGTCAAGGGGGGACACTGAAGCTTTCTTT. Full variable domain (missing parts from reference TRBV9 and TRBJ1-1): DSGVTQTPKHLITATGQRVTLRCSPRSGDLSVYWYQQSLDQGLQFLIQYYNGEERAKGNILERFSAQQFPDLHSELNLSSLELGDSALYFCASSVESRGDTEAFFGQGTRLTVV.

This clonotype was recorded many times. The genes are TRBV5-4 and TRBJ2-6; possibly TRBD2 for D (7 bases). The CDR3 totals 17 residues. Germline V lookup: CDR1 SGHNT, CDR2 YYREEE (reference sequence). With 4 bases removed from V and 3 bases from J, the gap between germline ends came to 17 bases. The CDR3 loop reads CASSPSRGGYGANVLTF. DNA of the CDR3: TGTGCCAGCAGCCCCTCGAGGGGGGGCTATGGGGCCAACGTCCTGACTTTC.

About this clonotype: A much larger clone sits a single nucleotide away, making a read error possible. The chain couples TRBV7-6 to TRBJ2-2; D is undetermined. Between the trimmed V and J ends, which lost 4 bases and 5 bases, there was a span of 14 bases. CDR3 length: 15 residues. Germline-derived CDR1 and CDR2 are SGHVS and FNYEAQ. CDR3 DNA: TGTGCCAGCAGCTCAAGGCGCGCAGCTACCGGGGAGCTGTTTTTT. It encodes CASSSRRAATGELFF.

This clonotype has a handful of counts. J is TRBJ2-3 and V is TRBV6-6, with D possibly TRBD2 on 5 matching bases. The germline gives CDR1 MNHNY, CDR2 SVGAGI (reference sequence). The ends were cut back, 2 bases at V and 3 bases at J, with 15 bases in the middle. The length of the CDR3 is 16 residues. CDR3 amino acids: CASSYPDTRGTDTQYF. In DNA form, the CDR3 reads TGTGCCAGCAGTTACCCTGACACTAGAGGTACAGATACGCAGTATTTT.

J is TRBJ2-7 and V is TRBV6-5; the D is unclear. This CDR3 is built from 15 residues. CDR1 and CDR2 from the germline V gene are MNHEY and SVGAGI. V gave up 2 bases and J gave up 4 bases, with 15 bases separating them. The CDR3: CASSYEFNGRYEQYF. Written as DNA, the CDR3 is TGTGCCAGCAGTTACGAGTTTAACGGTCGGTACGAGCAGTACTTC.

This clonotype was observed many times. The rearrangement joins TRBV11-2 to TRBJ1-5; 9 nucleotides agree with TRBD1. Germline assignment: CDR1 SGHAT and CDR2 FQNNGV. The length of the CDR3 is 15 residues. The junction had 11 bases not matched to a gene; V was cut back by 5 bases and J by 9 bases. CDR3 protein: CASSPGTGYNWPQHF. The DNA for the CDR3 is TGTGCCAGCAGCCCAGGGACAGGGTACAATTGGCCCCAGCATTTT.

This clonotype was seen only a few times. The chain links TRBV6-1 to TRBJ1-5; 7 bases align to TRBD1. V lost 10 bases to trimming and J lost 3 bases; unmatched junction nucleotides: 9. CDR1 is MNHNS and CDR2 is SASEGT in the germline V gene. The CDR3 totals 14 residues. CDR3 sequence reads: CATGDSLFNQPQHF. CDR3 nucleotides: TGTGCCACCGGGGACAGCCTTTTCAATCAGCCCCAGCATTTT.